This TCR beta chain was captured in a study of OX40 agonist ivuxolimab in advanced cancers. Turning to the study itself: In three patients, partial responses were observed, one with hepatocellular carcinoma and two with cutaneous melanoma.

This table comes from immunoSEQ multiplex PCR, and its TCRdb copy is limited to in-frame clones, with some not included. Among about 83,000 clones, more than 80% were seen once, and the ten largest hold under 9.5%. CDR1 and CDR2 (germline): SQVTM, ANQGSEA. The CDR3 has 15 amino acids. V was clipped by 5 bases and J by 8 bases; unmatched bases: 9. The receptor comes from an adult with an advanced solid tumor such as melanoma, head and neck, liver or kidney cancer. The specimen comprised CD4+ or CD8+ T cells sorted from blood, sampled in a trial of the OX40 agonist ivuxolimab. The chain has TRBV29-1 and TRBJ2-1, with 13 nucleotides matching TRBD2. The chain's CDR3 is CSVRLAGGTGHEQFF. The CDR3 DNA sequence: TGCAGCGTTCGACTAGCGGGAGGTACTGGGCATGAGCAGTTCTTC.